This T cell receptor beta chain originates from a study of beta chain features in type 1 diabetes. Findings and caveats of the study: Type 1 diabetes patients had TCRB CDR3s that were shorter (moderately but significantly so) in all four CD4+ subsets.

Trimming removed 5 bases from V and 2 bases from J, with 15 bases in between. CDR1 is KGHSH and CDR2 is LQKENI in the germline V gene. This CDR3 contains 16 residues. What was sequenced were expressed TCRB transcripts, since all of the isolated RNA had been reverse transcribed. The assay was immunoSEQ multiplex PCR, and TCRdb's table has in-frame clones only and misses some. Among approximately 730,000 clones listed, over 10% were seen once. In regard to this clone: The target antigen is unknown.

The J gene is TRBJ2-2, the V gene TRBV18, with D perhaps being TRBD1 or TRBD2 (5 bases each). Specimen: naive CD4+ T cells from blood. The clonotype comes from a man aged 18 to 30 with type 1 diabetes. CDR3 residues: CASSFSRGANTGELFF. The CDR3 nucleotides are TGTGCCAGCTCATTCTCCCGAGGGGCTAACACCGGGGAGCTGTTTTTT.